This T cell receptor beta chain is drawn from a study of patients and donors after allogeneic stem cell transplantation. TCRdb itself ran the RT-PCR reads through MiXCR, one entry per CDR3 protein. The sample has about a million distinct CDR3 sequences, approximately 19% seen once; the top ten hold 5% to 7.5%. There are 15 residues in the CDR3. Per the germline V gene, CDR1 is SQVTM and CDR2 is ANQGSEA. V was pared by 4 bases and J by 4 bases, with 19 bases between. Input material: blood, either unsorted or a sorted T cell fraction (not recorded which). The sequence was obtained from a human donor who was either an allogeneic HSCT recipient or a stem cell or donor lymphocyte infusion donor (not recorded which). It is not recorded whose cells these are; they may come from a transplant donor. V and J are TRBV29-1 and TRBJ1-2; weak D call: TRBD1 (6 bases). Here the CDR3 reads CSVALRGAGSYGYTF. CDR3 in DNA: TGCAGCGTTGCTCTCCGGGGGGCTGGAAGCTATGGCTACACCTTC.